What follows describes a single TCR beta chain. Germline loops: CDR1 SGHTA, CDR2 FQGNSA. After removal of 4 bases from V and 7 bases from J, the junction contained 20 bases not matched to a gene. The CDR3 sequence is 20 residues long. Sample-barcoded 5' priming and a J-beta primer mix drove a second PCR of 7 to 11 cycles. Via MiXCR, TCRdb re-called the 5' RACE reads, giving one row per CDR3 protein. The repertoire has nearly 800,000 distinct CDR3 sequences, about 56% of them found once; the top ten carry roughly 24%. The data stem from a study of blood T cells in healthy people across ages. This chain connects TRBV7-2 to TRBJ2-1; TRBD2 agrees at 12 bases. The TCR comes from a man aged 35 to 55 in good health. Sequenced: blood. DNA of the CDR3: TGTGCCAGCAGCTCACAAGCTCCCCGCTCACTAGCGGGGGGAGGTAATGAGCAGTTCTTC. It is translated as CASSSQAPRSLAGGGNEQFF.